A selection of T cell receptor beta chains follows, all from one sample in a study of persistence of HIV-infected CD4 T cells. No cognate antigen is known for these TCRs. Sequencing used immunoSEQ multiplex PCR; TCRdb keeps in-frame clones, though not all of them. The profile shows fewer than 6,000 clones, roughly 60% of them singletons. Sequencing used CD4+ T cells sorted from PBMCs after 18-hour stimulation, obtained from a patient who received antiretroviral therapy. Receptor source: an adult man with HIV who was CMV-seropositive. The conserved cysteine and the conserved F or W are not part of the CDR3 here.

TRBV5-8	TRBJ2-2	ASSGPFANTGELF
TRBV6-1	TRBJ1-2	ARITTGTYGYT
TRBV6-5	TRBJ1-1	ASIRGGALNTEAF
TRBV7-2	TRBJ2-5	ASSLAGQGGETQY
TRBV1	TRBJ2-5	TSSRKWWCETQY
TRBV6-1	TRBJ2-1	ASSEPGQGSYNEQF
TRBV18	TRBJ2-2	ASSPVPTLALNTGELF
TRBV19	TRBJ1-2	ASSIDRAGGYT
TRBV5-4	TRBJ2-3	ASSLETGWGTDTQY
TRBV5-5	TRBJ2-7	ASSNRDRVSYEQY
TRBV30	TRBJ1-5	AWSVLGVRQPQH
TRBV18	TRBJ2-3	ASSPGRGLDTQY
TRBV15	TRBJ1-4	ATSTGVREKLF
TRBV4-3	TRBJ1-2	ASSQDDRAIYGYT
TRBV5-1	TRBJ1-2	ASSLASGQGAGYT
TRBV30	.	AWSIAAYEQY
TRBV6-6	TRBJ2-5	ASSLAASGGQETQY
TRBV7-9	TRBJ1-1	ASSLAGQGNTEAF
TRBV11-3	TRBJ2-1	ASSLGSASYNEQF
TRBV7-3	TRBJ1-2	ASSLEGGVGYGYT
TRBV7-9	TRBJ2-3	ASSLGGRGAGTDTQY
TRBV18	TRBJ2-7	ASSLTGTANYEQY
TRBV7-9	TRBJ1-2	ASSLTRSGRDNYGYT
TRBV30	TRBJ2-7	ARSVFGRDSYEQY
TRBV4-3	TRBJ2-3	ASSLVLLSTDTQY
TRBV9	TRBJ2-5	ASSVGLAVQETQY
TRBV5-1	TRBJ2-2	ASSTMTGGGGELF